This entry concerns a single T cell receptor beta chain. Its specificity is unknown. Looked up from germline, CDR1 is MGHRA and CDR2 is YSYEKL. V shed 4 bases, J shed 0 bases, and the junction held 6 bases outside the gene matches. The CDR3 runs to 16 residues. These data come from a study of cytomegalovirus exposure and HLA in healthy donors. From the roughly 110-subject validation cohort, which was separate from the roughly 700-subject first cohort, the donors were drawn. General study results and limits: Cytomegalovirus-associated TCR beta chains were listed, numbering some 170.

The assay was immunoSEQ multiplex PCR, and TCRdb's table has in-frame clones only and misses some. The sample shows approximately 65,000 clones, about 94% of them seen only once. V and J are TRBV4-1 and TRBJ1-3, with 7 bases aligning to TRBD1. This sequence originates from a woman under 30 in good health and CMV-seronegative. The sample was PBMCs. This CDR3 reads CASSLGQGGSGNTIYF. The DNA of the CDR3 is TGCGCCAGCAGCCTGGGCCAGGGGGGCTCTGGAAACACCATATATTTT.